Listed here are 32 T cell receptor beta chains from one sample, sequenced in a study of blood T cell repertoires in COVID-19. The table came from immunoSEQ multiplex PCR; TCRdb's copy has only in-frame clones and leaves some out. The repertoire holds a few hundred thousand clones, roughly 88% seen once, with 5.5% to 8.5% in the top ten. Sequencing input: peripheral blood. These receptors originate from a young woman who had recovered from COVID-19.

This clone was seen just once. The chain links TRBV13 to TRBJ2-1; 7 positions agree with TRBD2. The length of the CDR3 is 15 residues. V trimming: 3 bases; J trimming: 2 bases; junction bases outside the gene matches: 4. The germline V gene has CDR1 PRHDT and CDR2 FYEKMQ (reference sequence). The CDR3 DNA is TGTGCCAGCAGCTTTACGGGGGGAGCCTACAATGAGCAGTTCTTC. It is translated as CASSFTGGAYNEQFF.

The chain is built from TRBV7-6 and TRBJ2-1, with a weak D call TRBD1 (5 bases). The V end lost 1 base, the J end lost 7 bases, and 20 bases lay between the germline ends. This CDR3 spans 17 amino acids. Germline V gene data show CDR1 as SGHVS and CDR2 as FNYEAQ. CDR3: CASSLGLTGVGWNEQFF. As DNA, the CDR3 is TGTGCCAGCAGCTTAGGTCTTACAGGAGTCGGTTGGAATGAGCAGTTCTTC.

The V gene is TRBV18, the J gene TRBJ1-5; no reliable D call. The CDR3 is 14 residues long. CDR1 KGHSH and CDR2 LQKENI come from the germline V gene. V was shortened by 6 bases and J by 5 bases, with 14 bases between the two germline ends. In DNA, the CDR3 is TGTGCCAGCTCTCTTTTCGAAGAGGATCAGCCCCAGCATTTT. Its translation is CASSLFEEDQPQHF.

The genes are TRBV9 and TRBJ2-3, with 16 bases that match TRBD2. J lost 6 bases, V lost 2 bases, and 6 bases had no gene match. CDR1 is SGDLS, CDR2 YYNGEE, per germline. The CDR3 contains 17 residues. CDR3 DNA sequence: TGTGCCAGCAGCGTCGGGACTAGCGGGGGGGTGTGGGATACGCAGTATTTT. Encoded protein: CASSVGTSGGVWDTQYF.

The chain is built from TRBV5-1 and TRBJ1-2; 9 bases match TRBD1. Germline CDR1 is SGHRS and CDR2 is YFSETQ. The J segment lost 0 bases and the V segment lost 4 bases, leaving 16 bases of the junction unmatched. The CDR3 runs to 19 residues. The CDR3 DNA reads TGCGCCAGCAGCCTTTTTGGTGGGACAGGGCGGACGGCTAACTATGGCTACACCTTC. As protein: CASSLFGGTGRTANYGYTF.

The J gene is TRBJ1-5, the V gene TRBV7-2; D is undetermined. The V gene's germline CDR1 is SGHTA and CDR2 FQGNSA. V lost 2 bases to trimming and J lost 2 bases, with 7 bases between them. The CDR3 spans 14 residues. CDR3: CASSLRPGNQPQHF. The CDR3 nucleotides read TGTGCCAGCAGCTTACGTCCGGGCAATCAGCCCCAGCATTTT. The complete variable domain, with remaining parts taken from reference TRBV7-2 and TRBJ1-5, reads GAGVSQSPSNKVTEKGKDVELRCDPISGHTALYWYRQSLGQGLEFLIYFQGNSAPDKSGLPSDRFSAERTGGSVSTLTIQRTQQEDSAVYLCASSLRPGNQPQHFGDGTRLSIL.

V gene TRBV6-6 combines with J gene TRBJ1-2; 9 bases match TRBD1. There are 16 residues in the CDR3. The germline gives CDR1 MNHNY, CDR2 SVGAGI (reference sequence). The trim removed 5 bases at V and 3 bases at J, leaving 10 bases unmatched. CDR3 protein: CASSLRPGQGYYGYTF. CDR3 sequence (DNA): TGTGCCAGCAGTCTCCGACCGGGACAGGGATACTATGGCTACACCTTC.

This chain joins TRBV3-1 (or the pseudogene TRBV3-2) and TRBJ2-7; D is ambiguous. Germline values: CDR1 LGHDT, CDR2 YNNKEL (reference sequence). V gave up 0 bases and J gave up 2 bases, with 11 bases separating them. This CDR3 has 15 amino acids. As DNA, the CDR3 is TGTGCCAGCAGCCAAGATGTCGGCGGCACCTACGAGCAGTACTTC. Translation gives CASSQDVGGTYEQYF.

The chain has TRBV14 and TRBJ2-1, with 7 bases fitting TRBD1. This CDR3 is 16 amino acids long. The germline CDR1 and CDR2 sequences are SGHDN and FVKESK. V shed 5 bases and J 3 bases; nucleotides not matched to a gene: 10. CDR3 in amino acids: CASSARTGQHYNEQFF. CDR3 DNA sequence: TGTGCCAGCAGCGCGAGGACAGGACAACACTACAATGAGCAGTTCTTC.

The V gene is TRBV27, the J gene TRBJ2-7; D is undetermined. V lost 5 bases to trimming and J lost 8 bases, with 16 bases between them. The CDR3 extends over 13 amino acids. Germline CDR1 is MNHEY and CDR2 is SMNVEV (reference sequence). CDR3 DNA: TGTGCCAGCAGTCGAGACGGGTCCCCGAAGCAGTACTTC. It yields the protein CASSRDGSPKQYF.

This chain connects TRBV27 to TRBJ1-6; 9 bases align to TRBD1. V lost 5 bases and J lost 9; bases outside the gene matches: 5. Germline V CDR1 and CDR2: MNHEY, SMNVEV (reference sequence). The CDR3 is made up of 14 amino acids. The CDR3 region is CASSPRTGVSPLHF. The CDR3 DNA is TGTGCCAGCAGTCCCAGGACAGGGGTTTCACCCCTCCACTTT.

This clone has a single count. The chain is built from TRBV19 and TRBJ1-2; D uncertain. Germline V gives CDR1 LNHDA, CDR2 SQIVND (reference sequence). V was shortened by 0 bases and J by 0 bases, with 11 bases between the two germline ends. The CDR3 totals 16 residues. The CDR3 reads CASSIEAGRPNYGYTF. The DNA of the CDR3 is TGTGCCAGTAGTATAGAAGCGGGCAGACCTAACTATGGCTACACCTTC.

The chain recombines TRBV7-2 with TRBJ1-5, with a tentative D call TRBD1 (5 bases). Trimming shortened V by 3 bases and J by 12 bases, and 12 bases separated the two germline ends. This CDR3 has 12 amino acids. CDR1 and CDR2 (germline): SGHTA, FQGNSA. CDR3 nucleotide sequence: TGTGCCAGCAGCTTCGACAGTGTCAACCAGCATTTT. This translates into CASSFDSVNQHF.

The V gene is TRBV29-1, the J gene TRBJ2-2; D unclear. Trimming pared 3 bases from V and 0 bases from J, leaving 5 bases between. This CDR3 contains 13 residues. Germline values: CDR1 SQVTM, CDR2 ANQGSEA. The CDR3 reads CSVERSNTGELFF. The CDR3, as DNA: TGCAGCGTTGAGAGGTCGAACACCGGGGAGCTGTTTTTT.

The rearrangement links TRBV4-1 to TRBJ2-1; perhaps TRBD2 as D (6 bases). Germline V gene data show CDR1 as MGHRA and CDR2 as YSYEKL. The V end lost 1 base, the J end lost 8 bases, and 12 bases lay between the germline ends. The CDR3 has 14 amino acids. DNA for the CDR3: TGCGCCAGCAGCCAAGGTCGGGGGTATGATGAGCAGTTCTTC. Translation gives CASSQGRGYDEQFF.

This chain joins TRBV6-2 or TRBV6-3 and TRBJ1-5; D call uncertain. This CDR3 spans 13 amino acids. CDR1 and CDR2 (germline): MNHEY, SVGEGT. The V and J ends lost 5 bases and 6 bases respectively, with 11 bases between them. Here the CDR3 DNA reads TGTGCCAGCAGTCCAAACCGTAGTCAGCCCCAGCATTTT. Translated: CASSPNRSQPQHF.

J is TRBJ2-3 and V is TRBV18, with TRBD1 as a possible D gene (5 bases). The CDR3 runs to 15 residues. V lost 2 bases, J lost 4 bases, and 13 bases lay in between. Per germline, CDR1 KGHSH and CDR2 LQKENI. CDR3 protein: CASSPSVQASDTQYF. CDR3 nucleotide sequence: TGTGCCAGCTCACCATCTGTACAGGCTTCAGATACGCAGTATTTT.

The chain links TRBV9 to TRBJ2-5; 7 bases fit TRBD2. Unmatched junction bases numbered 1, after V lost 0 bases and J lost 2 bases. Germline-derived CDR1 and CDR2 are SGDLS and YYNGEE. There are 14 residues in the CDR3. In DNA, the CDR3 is TGTGCCAGCAGCGTAGAGGGAGGGCAAGAGACCCAGTACTTC. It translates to CASSVEGGQETQYF.

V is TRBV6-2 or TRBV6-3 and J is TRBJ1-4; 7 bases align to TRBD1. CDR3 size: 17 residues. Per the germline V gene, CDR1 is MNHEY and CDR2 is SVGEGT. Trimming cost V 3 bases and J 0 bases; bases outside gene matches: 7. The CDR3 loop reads CASSYYRGISTNEKLFF. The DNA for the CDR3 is TGTGCCAGCAGTTATTACAGGGGAATTTCAACTAATGAAAAACTGTTTTTT.

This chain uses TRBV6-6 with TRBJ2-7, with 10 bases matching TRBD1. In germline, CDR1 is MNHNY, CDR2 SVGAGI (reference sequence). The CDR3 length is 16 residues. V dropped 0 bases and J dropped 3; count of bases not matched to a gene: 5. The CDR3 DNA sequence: TGTGCCAGCAGTTACTCGGGGGACAGGGGTGTCTACGAGCAGTACTTC. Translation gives CASSYSGDRGVYEQYF.

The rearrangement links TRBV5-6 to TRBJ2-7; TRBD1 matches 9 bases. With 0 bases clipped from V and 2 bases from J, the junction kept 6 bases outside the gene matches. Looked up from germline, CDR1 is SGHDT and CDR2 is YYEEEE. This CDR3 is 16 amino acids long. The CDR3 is CASSLGPGQGTYEQYF. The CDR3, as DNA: TGTGCCAGCAGCTTGGGGCCGGGACAGGGTACCTACGAGCAGTACTTC.

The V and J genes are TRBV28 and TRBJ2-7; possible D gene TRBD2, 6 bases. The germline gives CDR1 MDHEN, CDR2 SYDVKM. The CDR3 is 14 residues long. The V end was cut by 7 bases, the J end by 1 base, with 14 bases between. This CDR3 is CASKPGDGSYEQYF. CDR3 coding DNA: TGTGCCAGCAAGCCGGGGGACGGATCCTACGAGCAGTACTTC.

CDR3 bases: TGCAGCGTTGTCCTTCGGTTTCACACTGAAGCTTTCTTT. Translating it yields CSVVLRFHTEAFF. The chain employs TRBV29-1 and TRBJ1-1; D remains ambiguous. This CDR3 contains 13 residues. V lost 4 bases and J lost 3, with 12 bases in between. The germline V gene has CDR1 SQVTM and CDR2 ANQGSEA.

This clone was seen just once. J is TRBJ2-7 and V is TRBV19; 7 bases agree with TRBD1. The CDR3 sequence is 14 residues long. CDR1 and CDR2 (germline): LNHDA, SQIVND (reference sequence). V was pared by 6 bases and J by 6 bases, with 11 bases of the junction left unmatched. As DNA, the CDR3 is TGTGCCAGTAGGGGGCGACAGGGAACCCCCGAGCAGTACTTC. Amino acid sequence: CASRGRQGTPEQYF.

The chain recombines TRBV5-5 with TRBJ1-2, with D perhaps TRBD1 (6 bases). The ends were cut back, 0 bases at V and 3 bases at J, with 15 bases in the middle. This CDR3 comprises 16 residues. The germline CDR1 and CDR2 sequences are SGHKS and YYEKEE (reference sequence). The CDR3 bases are TGTGCCAGCAGCTTGGTATATGGACAGAGCTACTATGGCTACACCTTC. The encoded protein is CASSLVYGQSYYGYTF. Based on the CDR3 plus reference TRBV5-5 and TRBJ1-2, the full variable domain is DAGVTQSPTHLIKTRGQQVTLRCSPISGHKSVSWYQQVLGQGPQFIFQYYEKEERGRGNFPDRFSARQFPNYSSELNVNALLLGDSALYLCASSLVYGQSYYGYTFGSGTRLTVV.

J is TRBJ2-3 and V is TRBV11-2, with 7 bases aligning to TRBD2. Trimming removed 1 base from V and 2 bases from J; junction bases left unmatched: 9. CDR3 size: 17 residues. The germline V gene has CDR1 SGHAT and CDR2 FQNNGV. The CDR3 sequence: CASSLGRTSRDTDTQYF. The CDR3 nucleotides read TGTGCCAGCAGCTTAGGAAGGACTAGTCGCGACACAGATACGCAGTATTTT.

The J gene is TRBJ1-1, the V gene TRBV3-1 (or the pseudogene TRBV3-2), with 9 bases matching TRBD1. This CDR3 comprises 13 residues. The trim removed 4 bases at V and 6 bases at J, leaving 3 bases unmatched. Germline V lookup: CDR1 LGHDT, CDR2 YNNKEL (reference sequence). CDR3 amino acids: CASSPGTGPEAFF. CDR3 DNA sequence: TGTGCCAGCAGCCCCGGGACAGGGCCTGAAGCTTTCTTT.

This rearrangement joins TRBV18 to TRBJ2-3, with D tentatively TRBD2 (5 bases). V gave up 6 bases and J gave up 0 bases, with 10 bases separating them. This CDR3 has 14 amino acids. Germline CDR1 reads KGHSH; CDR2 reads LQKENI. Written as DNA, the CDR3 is TGTGCCAGCTCGTCTAGCAGTAGCACAGATACGCAGTATTTT. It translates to CASSSSSSTDTQYF. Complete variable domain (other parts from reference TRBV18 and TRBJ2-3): NAGVMQNPRHLVRRRGQEARLRCSPMKGHSHVYWYRQLPEEGLKFMVYLQKENIIDESGMPKERFSAEFPKEGPSILRIQQVVRGDSAAYFCASSSSSSTDTQYFGPGTRLTVL.

The chain's CDR3 is CASIPQANTEAFF. In nucleotides, the CDR3 is TGTGCCAGCATCCCCCAGGCTAACACTGAAGCTTTCTTT. This chain links TRBV12-3 or TRBV12-4 with TRBJ1-1; D unclear. Trimming stripped 7 bases from V and 2 bases from J, with 11 bases between. The CDR3 is 13 residues long.

The CDR3 protein is CASSLVGLDNSPLHF. The CDR3 DNA reads TGCGCCAGCAGCTTGGTCGGACTCGATAATTCACCCCTCCACTTT. The chain recombines TRBV5-1 with TRBJ1-6, with D unresolved. Germline CDR1 reads SGHRS; CDR2 reads YFSETQ. The CDR3 is made up of 15 amino acids. Trimming stripped 0 bases from V and 5 bases from J, with 9 bases between.

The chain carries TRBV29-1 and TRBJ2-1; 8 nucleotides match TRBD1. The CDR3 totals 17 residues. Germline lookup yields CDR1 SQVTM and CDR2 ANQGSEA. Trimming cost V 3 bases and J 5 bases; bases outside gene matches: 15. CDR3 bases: TGCAGCGTTGAGGGGGCAGGGGGCGGTCGCCTTAACAATGAGCAGTTCTTC. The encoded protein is CSVEGAGGGRLNNEQFF.

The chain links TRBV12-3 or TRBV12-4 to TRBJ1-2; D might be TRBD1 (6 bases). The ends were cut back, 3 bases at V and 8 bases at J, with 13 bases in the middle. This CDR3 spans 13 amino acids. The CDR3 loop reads CASSFRQGSGYTF. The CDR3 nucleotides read TGTGCCAGCAGTTTCAGGCAGGGGTCCGGCTACACCTTC.